A selection of T cell receptor beta chains follows, all from one sample in a study of blood T cell repertoires in COVID-19. Assay used: immunoSEQ multiplex PCR; TCRdb lists only in-frame clones, some missing. The table has approximately 260,000 clones, about 88% seen once; the top ten hold about 2.1%. Sequencing used peripheral blood. The receptors come from a woman in her 40s who had recovered from COVID-19. Both conserved end residues are part of each CDR3. The order of the fields is clone size, V gene, J gene, D gene, CDR3 protein, CDR3 DNA. A D gene is named only where the DNA matches it firmly. Clone size, where shown, is once, few, many, or a class for clones that have expanded.

clone size: NA; V gene: TRBV6-5; J gene: TRBJ2-7; D gene: TRBD1; CDR3 protein: CASSPDRGSYEQYF; CDR3 DNA: TGTGCCAGCAGTCCGGACAGGGGAAGCTACGAGCAGTACTTC
clone size: NA; V gene: TRBV5-1; J gene: TRBJ1-1; D gene: TRBD1; CDR3 protein: CASSWTGANTEAFF; CDR3 DNA: TGCGCCAGCAGCTGGACAGGGGCGAACACTGAAGCTTTCTTT
clone size: NA; V gene: TRBV19; J gene: TRBJ2-7; D gene: TRBD1; CDR3 protein: CASSMQGAGYEQYF; CDR3 DNA: TGTGCCAGTAGTATGCAGGGGGCGGGGTACGAGCAGTACTTC
clone size: NA; V gene: TRBV12-3/TRBV12-4; J gene: TRBJ2-1; D gene: NA; CDR3 protein: CASSLSPWGSLF; CDR3 DNA: TGTGCCAGCAGCCTTAGTCCCTGGGGCAGCCTCTTC
clone size: NA; V gene: TRBV9; J gene: TRBJ2-7; D gene: NA; CDR3 protein: CASSWGEAGRNEQYF; CDR3 DNA: TGTGCCAGCAGTTGGGGAGAGGCAGGGAGGAACGAGCAGTACTTC
clone size: once; V gene: TRBV6-2/TRBV6-3; J gene: TRBJ2-1; D gene: TRBD2; CDR3 protein: CASSSPGLAGYNEQFF; CDR3 DNA: TGTGCCAGCAGTTCTCCGGGACTAGCGGGGTACAATGAGCAGTTCTTC
clone size: medium-sized; V gene: TRBV29-1; J gene: TRBJ2-3; D gene: NA; CDR3 protein: CSVEDLASEDTQYF; CDR3 DNA: TGCAGCGTTGAAGATCTCGCCTCGGAGGATACGCAGTATTTT
clone size: once; V gene: TRBV5-4; J gene: TRBJ2-3; D gene: TRBD2; CDR3 protein: CASSAQTSGTDTQYF; CDR3 DNA: TGTGCCAGCAGCGCCCAGACTAGCGGCACAGATACGCAGTATTTT
clone size: NA; V gene: TRBV19; J gene: TRBJ1-2; D gene: TRBD1; CDR3 protein: CASSIQWVPGGYGYTF; CDR3 DNA: TGTGCCAGTAGTATACAGTGGGTTCCAGGGGGCTATGGCTACACCTTC
clone size: NA; V gene: TRBV5-1; J gene: TRBJ1-2; D gene: NA; CDR3 protein: CASSFDTGMYGYTF; CDR3 DNA: TGCGCCAGCAGCTTTGATACAGGGATGTATGGCTACACCTTC
clone size: NA; V gene: TRBV19; J gene: TRBJ2-1; D gene: NA; CDR3 protein: CASRTDSSYNEQFF; CDR3 DNA: TGTGCCAGCCGGACAGACAGCTCCTACAATGAGCAGTTCTTC
clone size: NA; V gene: TRBV6-5; J gene: TRBJ1-1; D gene: NA; CDR3 protein: CASSYSWERNTEAFF; CDR3 DNA: TGTGCCAGCAGTTACTCGTGGGAGAGGAACACTGAAGCTTTCTTT
clone size: NA; V gene: TRBV29-1; J gene: TRBJ1-1; D gene: NA; CDR3 protein: CSVAMTGNTEAFF; CDR3 DNA: TGCAGCGTTGCAATGACAGGGAACACTGAAGCTTTCTTT
clone size: NA; V gene: TRBV5-1; J gene: TRBJ2-3; D gene: TRBD2; CDR3 protein: CASSKPSGGLGDTQYF; CDR3 DNA: TGCGCCAGCAGCAAACCCAGCGGGGGGTTGGGAGATACGCAGTATTTT
clone size: NA; V gene: TRBV6-1; J gene: TRBJ2-3; D gene: TRBD2; CDR3 protein: CASSEHGGYTDTQYF; CDR3 DNA: TGTGCCAGCAGTGAGCACGGGGGGTACACAGATACGCAGTATTTT
clone size: NA; V gene: TRBV19; J gene: TRBJ2-2; D gene: TRBD2; CDR3 protein: CASSVAGGLNTGELFF; CDR3 DNA: TGTGCCAGTAGCGTAGCGGGGGGATTGAACACCGGGGAGCTGTTTTTT
clone size: NA; V gene: TRBV6-1; J gene: TRBJ2-6; D gene: NA; CDR3 protein: CASSETGRRTSGANVLTF; CDR3 DNA: TGTGCCAGCAGTGAAACCGGGAGACGGACCTCTGGGGCCAACGTCCTGACTTTC
clone size: NA; V gene: TRBV28; J gene: TRBJ2-5; D gene: TRBD1; CDR3 protein: CASSSRTGRMETQYF; CDR3 DNA: TGTGCCAGCAGTTCTCGGACAGGGAGAATGGAGACCCAGTACTTC
clone size: NA; V gene: TRBV28; J gene: TRBJ2-7; D gene: NA; CDR3 protein: CASSTQAYEQYF; CDR3 DNA: TGTGCCAGCAGCACACAAGCCTACGAGCAGTACTTC
clone size: NA; V gene: TRBV20-1; J gene: TRBJ2-7; D gene: NA; CDR3 protein: CSASSGRGIYEQYF; CDR3 DNA: TGCAGTGCTAGTTCAGGGAGGGGGATCTACGAGCAGTACTTC